The entry below gives a single T cell receptor (beta chain) sequence along with its context. This entry is derived from a study of tumor-infiltrating lymphocytes in oesophageal squamous cell carcinoma. The germline gives CDR1 MNHEY, CDR2 SVGAGI. V was trimmed by 8 bases and J by 0 bases, leaving 11 bases between them. CDR3 length: 15 amino acids. One entry per CDR3 protein results from TCRdb running MiXCR on the PCR reads. The sample has under 11,000 distinct CDR3 sequences; approximately 64% are singletons. The rearrangement joins TRBV6-5 to TRBJ2-6; TRBD1 might be the D (6 bases). The source material was esophageal tumor tissue. The sequence derives from a female donor with esophageal squamous cell carcinoma. The CDR3 protein is CASYLQGSGANVLTF. The CDR3 DNA reads TGTGCCAGCTATTTACAGGGCTCTGGGGCCAACGTCCTGACTTTC.